This TCR beta chain was observed in a study of blood T cell repertoires in COVID-19 (dated by TCRdb to about 2020). Context from the whole study: Samples covering the acute and convalescent phases of COVID-19 were provided by collaborators in the United States, Italy and Spain. The sample metadata nearly always contained a de-identified subject ID, COVID-19 status, age in years and sex. The prospective study material was composed of cDNA or gDNA derived from T cells, B-cell-depleted T cells, or PBMCs. Samples were obtained from the ongoing ImmuneRACE study (first 160 participants) and from over 1,000 subjects provided by 6 global collaborators. The repertoires were released in a freely available public database intended as a resource for research on the immune response to SARS-CoV-2. The dataset comprised deeply sampled blood TCRbeta repertoires from subjects exposed to, actively infected with, or recovered from COVID-19. HLA class I and class II types, where available, came from metadata supplied by the sample provider rather than from assay-based typing.

TCRbeta CDR3 regions were amplified from genomic DNA using the immunoSEQ Assay, a bias-controlled multiplex PCR. Per the source publication's procedure: Within the assay, amplification of reference gene primers was used to estimate how many nucleated cells each sample contained. To quantify the absolute abundance of each unique TCRbeta CDR3 rearrangement, sequence reads were collapsed and filtered. For each sample, productive Simpson clonality was calculated as the square root of Simpson's diversity index over productive rearrangements. TCRdb obtained this table from immuneACCESS and retained in-frame rearrangements with V and J assigned. These tables miss some clones; where compared with another copy, unresolved V genes account for less than half of the shortfall, and the remainder is unexplained. Clonal size and the V and J genes are those of that table, whereas D and trimming came from the DNA. The sample table contains approximately 85,000 clones; only one count was recorded for 75% to 90% of them. Around 3% of the sample goes to the ten largest clones.

The germline V gene (reference sequence) supplies CDR1 DFQATT and CDR2 SNEGSKA. Taken from cysteine to phenylalanine, the CDR3 has 14 residues. CDR3 DNA only is kept here, 42 bases in frame from base 1. At the junction V is shortened by 3 bases and J by 4 bases; bases outside the gene matches: 5. Whole blood was collected in K2EDTA tubes by collaborating institutions according to the institutions' own protocols. For TCRbeta analysis, collaborators shipped samples in one of three forms: frozen whole blood, isolated PBMCs, or DNA extracted from either of those sample types. Overall study outcomes, separate from this receptor: Clinical and demographic metadata were provided uncurated, with the amount varying by source and participant.

This clone was recorded only once. Its antigen remains undetermined. Within one base of it there is no much larger clone, and no base qualities were kept. The sample consisted of peripheral blood. The chain was built from TRBV20-1 and TRBJ2-4, and TRBD1 aligns with 8 junction nucleotides. The origin of this receptor is a woman between 45 and 65 years old with active or convalescent COVID-19. The sequenced DNA is TGCAGTGCTAGTGGACAGGGTATAAAAAACATTCAGTACTTC. Translated, this is CSASGQGIKNIQYF.